The rows below give T cell receptor beta chains drawn from one sample of a study of siplizumab effects on memory and regulatory T cells. Sequencing used immunoSEQ multiplex PCR; TCRdb keeps in-frame clones, though not all of them. Here the sample spans roughly 69,000 clones, less than 90% being singletons. The sequenced material came from memory CD4+ T cells sorted from blood. The origin of the receptors is a human donor in good health. Each CDR3 is given with its conserved first and last residue. A D gene is named only where the DNA matches it firmly. A clone size is listed for some rows: how often the clone was seen (once, few, many), or a class if it is expanded.

J gene | clone size | V gene | D gene | CDR3 protein | CDR3 DNA
TRBJ1-3 | NA | TRBV30 | NA | CAWNWRNTIYF | TGTGCCTGGAATTGGCGAAACACCATATATTTT
TRBJ1-1 | NA | TRBV12-5 | TRBD1 | CASGLETGVAFF | TGTGCTAGTGGTTTGGAGACAGGGGTAGCTTTCTTT
TRBJ2-5 | NA | TRBV20-1 | NA | CSAYQETQYF | TGCAGTGCCTACCAAGAGACCCAGTACTTC
TRBJ1-5 | NA | TRBV18 | NA | CASSPSSNQPQHF | TGTGCCAGCTCACCATCTAGCAATCAGCCCCAGCATTTT
TRBJ1-5 | NA | TRBV19 | TRBD1 | CASSKGQGDQPQHF | TGTGCCAGTAGTAAGGGACAGGGAGATCAGCCCCAGCATTTT
TRBJ2-2 | NA | TRBV4-1 | TRBD1 | CASSLRTGYTGELFF | TGCGCCAGCAGCCTACGGACAGGGTACACCGGGGAGCTGTTTTTT
TRBJ1-1 | NA | TRBV7-2 | NA | CASSHRWDTEAFF | TGTGCCAGCAGCCATAGATGGGACACTGAAGCTTTCTTT
TRBJ2-2 | NA | TRBV11-2 | TRBD1 | CASSSSEGQGGPPGELFF | TGTGCCAGCAGCTCCTCGGAGGGACAGGGAGGGCCACCCGGGGAGCTGTTTTTT
TRBJ1-1 | NA | TRBV14 | TRBD1 | CASSQGQGGVAEAFF | TGTGCCAGCAGCCAAGGACAGGGGGGTGTCGCTGAAGCTTTCTTT
TRBJ1-2 | NA | TRBV6-1 | NA | CASSEGSYGYTF | TGTGCCAGCAGTGAAGGATCCTATGGCTACACCTTC
TRBJ2-7 | NA | TRBV6-1 | NA | CASIDYRYEQYF | TGTGCCAGCATAGACTACCGCTACGAGCAGTACTTC
TRBJ1-1 | NA | TRBV2 | TRBD1 | CASSGQGTEAFF | TGTGCCAGCAGTGGACAGGGCACTGAAGCTTTCTTT
TRBJ1-1 | NA | TRBV6-1 | NA | CASSEAGGLNTEAFF | TGTGCCAGCAGTGAAGCGGGGGGTCTGAACACTGAAGCTTTCTTT
TRBJ1-1 | NA | TRBV4-1 | NA | CASSQDNMPTEAFF | TGCGCCAGCAGCCAAGATAACATGCCCACTGAAGCTTTCTTT
TRBJ1-2 | NA | TRBV27 | TRBD1 | CASSLQGANGYTF | TGTGCCAGCAGTTTACAGGGGGCTAATGGCTACACCTTC
TRBJ2-7 | NA | TRBV19 | NA | CASSIETSYEQYF | TGTGCCAGTAGTATCGAGACTAGCTACGAGCAGTACTTC
TRBJ2-2 | once | TRBV12-5 | NA | CASGYSRQNTGELFF | TGTGCTAGTGGTTATAGTCGGCAGAACACCGGGGAGCTGTTTTTT
TRBJ1-1 | NA | TRBV7-6 | TRBD1 | CASSFYPYFLQGKNTEAFF | TGTGCCAGCAGCTTTTACCCCTACTTTCTACAGGGGAAGAACACTGAAGCTTTCTTT
TRBJ2-1 | NA | TRBV9 | TRBD1 | CASSDNPTRGTGVPNEQFF | TGTGCCAGCAGCGACAACCCTACCCGGGGGACAGGGGTCCCCAATGAGCAGTTCTTC
TRBJ1-3 | NA | TRBV5-1 | NA | CASSLIGAGNTIYF | TGCGCCAGCAGCTTGATCGGGGCTGGAAACACCATATATTTT
TRBJ1-5 | NA | TRBV10-3 | NA | CAISTAGRTFQPQHF | TGTGCCATCAGTACCGCAGGGAGAACATTTCAGCCCCAGCATTTT
TRBJ2-5 | NA | TRBV18 | NA | CASSPQETQYF | TGTGCCAGCTCACCGCAAGAGACCCAGTACTTC
TRBJ2-1 | NA | TRBV6-6 | NA | CASSQARDKQFF | TGTGCCAGCAGCCAGGCCCGCGATAAGCAGTTCTTC
TRBJ2-7 | few | TRBV6-1 | NA | CASSGQRVGSYEQYF | TGTGCCAGCAGTGGACAGCGAGTAGGCTCCTACGAGCAGTACTTC
TRBJ1-1 | medium-sized | TRBV19 | NA | CASSMDSDEAFF | TGTGCCAGTAGTATGGACAGTGATGAAGCTTTCTTT
TRBJ2-5 | once | TRBV19 | NA | CASSSFGQGGKRTQYF | TGTGCCAGTAGTTCCTTCGGCCAAGGGGGAAAGAGGACCCAGTACTTC
TRBJ1-2 | NA | TRBV5-6 | NA | CASSHWDRTNYGYTF | TGTGCCAGCAGCCATTGGGACCGAACTAACTATGGCTACACCTTC
TRBJ1-4 | NA | TRBV9 | NA | CASSLGLFEKLFF | TGTGCCAGCAGCCTAGGACTTTTCGAAAAACTGTTTTTT
TRBJ1-1 | NA | TRBV5-8 | NA | CASSLPQNTEAFF | TGTGCCAGCAGCTTGCCACAGAACACTGAAGCTTTCTTT
TRBJ2-7 | NA | TRBV7-9 | NA | CASSLVGNEQYF | TGTGCCAGCAGCTTAGTTGGGAACGAGCAGTACTTC
TRBJ1-2 | many | TRBV4-2 | NA | CASSSTGSAGYTF | TGTGCCAGCAGTTCAACAGGGTCTGCTGGCTACACCTTC
TRBJ2-3 | once | TRBV18 | TRBD1 | CASSPEGQGVTDTQYF | TGTGCCAGCTCACCGGAAGGACAGGGCGTTACAGATACGCAGTATTTT